This passage covers 27 T cell receptor beta chains from one sample sequenced in a study of spatial heterogeneity in lung cancer. Study observations and caveats: Intratumoral expanded alpha and beta TCR counts were found to track tumor mutation counts.

One entry per CDR3 protein, called by TCRdb with MiXCR from the 5' RACE reads. Altogether 15,000 or so distinct CDR3 sequences are present, about 4.4% being singletons, with the ten largest covering around 20%. The time point was: sample taken at primary tumor resection. No antigen has been identified for these receptors. This specimen was lung tumor tissue, taken at surgery. These receptors all stem from a female donor with early-stage non-small cell lung cancer.

At least ten counts were recorded for this clonotype. The V and J genes are TRBV12-3 or TRBV12-4 and TRBJ2-7; D is unresolved. Trimming removed 6 bases at V and 2 bases at J, with 17 bases between. The CDR3 length is 15 residues. Here the CDR3 DNA reads TGTGCCAGCAGCCGTCCTGGGATGAGGACCTACGAGCAGTACTTC. Translated, it gives CASSRPGMRTYEQYF.

The J gene is TRBJ1-1, the V gene TRBV20-1; TRBD1 matches 9 bases. Germline V CDR1 and CDR2: DFQATT, SNEGSKA (reference sequence). The J segment lost 0 bases and the V segment lost 5 bases, leaving 10 bases of the junction unmatched. The CDR3 has 16 residues. The CDR3 spells CSAYSPQGAMNTEAFF. The CDR3 region has the DNA TGCAGTGCTTACAGCCCACAGGGGGCCATGAACACTGAAGCTTTCTTT.

This clonotype is deemed medium-sized. The chain carries TRBV24-1 and TRBJ2-3; no clear D. Trimming cost V 4 bases and J 0 bases, with 16 bases left between them. Per the germline V gene, CDR1 is KGHDR and CDR2 is SFDVKD. The CDR3 is made up of 17 amino acids. The CDR3 DNA follows: TGTGCCACCAGTGACTCCTGGCGGCTCTCTAGCACAGATACGCAGTATTTT. Translated: CATSDSWRLSSTDTQYF.

There are many counts of this clonotype. The CDR3 DNA follows: TGTGCCAGCCGGACGCCGGGGAAGCAAAACTATGGCTACACCTTC. The encoded protein is CASRTPGKQNYGYTF. The chain combines TRBV6-1 with TRBJ1-2, with D unclear. The CDR3 runs 15 residues. The germline V gene has CDR1 MNHNS and CDR2 SASEGT. Deletions cut 8 bases from V and 2 bases from J, with 18 bases between.

The chain combines TRBV12-3 or TRBV12-4 with TRBJ1-2; TRBD1 is a possible D gene (5 bases). Trimming took off 6 bases at V and 2 bases at J, with 13 bases between the two ends. The CDR3 consists of 14 residues. The CDR3 bases are TGTGCCAGCAGCACGGGGGGAGTGAACTATGGCTACACCTTC. This translates into CASSTGGVNYGYTF.

This clonotype appeared many times. The genes are TRBV4-3 and TRBJ2-3; D may be TRBD2 (5 bases). V gave up 0 bases and J gave up 2 bases, with 9 bases separating them. Germline V gives CDR1 LGHNA, CDR2 YSLEER. This CDR3 is 15 amino acids long. The CDR3 coding sequence is TGCGCCAGCAGCCAAGATCCGGGGAACACAGATACGCAGTATTTT. It yields the protein CASSQDPGNTDTQYF.

This clonotype was seen at least ten times. The CDR3 loop reads CASSLAWDRGKDGYTF. In DNA form, the CDR3 reads TGCGCCAGCAGCTTGGCCTGGGACAGGGGGAAGGATGGCTACACCTTC. The V gene is TRBV5-1, the J gene TRBJ1-2, with 11 bases fitting TRBD1. J gave up 6 bases and V 0 bases, and 7 bases lay outside the gene matches. CDR1 and CDR2 from the germline V gene are SGHRS and YFSETQ. The CDR3 is 16 residues long. Complete variable domain (other parts from reference TRBV5-1 and TRBJ1-2): KAGVTQTPRYLIKTRGQQVTLSCSPISGHRSVSWYQQTPGQGLQFLFEYFSETQRNKGNFPGRFSGRQFSNSRSEMNVSTLELGDSALYLCASSLAWDRGKDGYTFGSGTRLTVV.

This clonotype was seen ten or more times. The chain uses TRBV20-1 and TRBJ2-3, with 9 nucleotides matching TRBD2. Germline lookup yields CDR1 DFQATT and CDR2 SNEGSKA (reference sequence). This CDR3 is 15 amino acids long. V dropped 3 bases and J dropped 4; count of bases not matched to a gene: 8. The CDR3 protein is CSARAAGGPADTQYF. The CDR3 DNA sequence: TGCAGTGCTAGGGCGGCGGGGGGGCCGGCAGATACGCAGTATTTT.

This clonotype was detected ten times or more. The chain employs TRBV5-1 and TRBJ2-7; the D gene is possibly TRBD2 (5 bases). The V end lost 4 bases, the J end lost 6 bases, and 20 bases lay between the germline ends. The length of the CDR3 is 15 residues. CDR1 and CDR2 from the germline V gene are SGHRS and YFSETQ. The CDR3 bases are TGCGCCAGCAGCGTACGATCGGCCCCTGCGGGCGAGCAGTACTTC. It yields the protein CASSVRSAPAGEQYF.

This clonotype appeared many times. The V gene is TRBV5-5, the J gene TRBJ2-7, with 9 bases aligning to TRBD2. CDR1 is SGHKS and CDR2 is YYEKEE in the germline V gene (reference sequence). This CDR3 is 15 amino acids long. The trim removed 2 bases at V and 2 bases at J, leaving 5 bases unmatched. The CDR3 reads CASSFRLAGAYEQYF. The CDR3 bases are TGTGCCAGCAGCTTCCGTTTAGCGGGGGCCTACGAGCAGTACTTC.

This clonotype was seen many times. The chain links TRBV11-2 to TRBJ1-6, with 7 bases that match TRBD1. The V gene's germline CDR1 is SGHAT and CDR2 FQNNGV. The CDR3 sequence is 16 residues long. V was clipped by 3 bases and J by 10 bases; unmatched bases: 12. CDR3 protein: CASSFTPGGTMSPLHF. CDR3 coding DNA: TGTGCCAGCAGCTTCACCCCAGGGGGAACGATGTCACCCCTCCACTTT.

This clonotype was recorded at least ten times. V gene TRBV10-1 combines with J gene TRBJ2-5, with 16 bases aligning to TRBD2. Trimming took 3 bases from V and 5 from J; bases not matched to a gene: 6. From germline, CDR1 is WNHNN and CDR2 SYGVQD (reference sequence). This CDR3 has 17 residues. The chain's CDR3 is CASSEGTSGGAMETQYF. In DNA, the CDR3 is TGCGCCAGCAGTGAAGGGACTAGCGGGGGGGCAATGGAGACCCAGTACTTC.

This clonotype was detected ten times or more. The V and J genes are TRBV12-3 or TRBV12-4 and TRBJ1-5, with 11 bases that match TRBD1. The trim removed 3 bases at V and 6 bases at J, leaving 4 bases unmatched. The CDR3 covers 15 residues. CDR3 DNA: TGTGCCAGCAGTTTTGGACAGGGGGCGAGTCAGCCCCAGCATTTT. Encoded protein: CASSFGQGASQPQHF.

This clonotype has ten or more counts. The chain couples TRBV5-1 to TRBJ2-3; the D is unclear. The V gene lost 0 bases and the J gene lost 1 base, with 9 bases spanning the gap. CDR3 size: 15 residues. CDR1 is SGHRS, CDR2 YFSETQ, per germline. CDR3 in DNA: TGCGCCAGCAGCTTGGAGGTAGCCGGCACAGATACGCAGTATTTT. This sequence encodes CASSLEVAGTDTQYF.

This clonotype was detected many times. V and J are TRBV6-5 and TRBJ2-5; D is unclear. The CDR3 is made up of 13 amino acids. CDR1 MNHEY and CDR2 SVGAGI come from the germline V gene. V dropped 6 bases and J dropped 1 base, with 9 bases sitting between them. DNA for the CDR3: TGTGCCAGCAGCCCTTGGGCCCAAGAGACCCAGTACTTC. Protein: CASSPWAQETQYF.

This clonotype was counted many times. The chain combines TRBV10-3 with TRBJ2-5; D not certain. The CDR3 runs to 14 residues. Germline V gene data show CDR1 as ENHRY and CDR2 as SYGVKD. V lost 0 bases and J 1 base, leaving 6 bases between the germline ends. CDR3: CAISESGVQETQYF. The CDR3 DNA reads TGTGCCATCAGTGAGTCAGGTGTCCAAGAGACCCAGTACTTC.

This clonotype is medium-sized within its sample. Here the CDR3 reads CSVPTGGEDTEAFF. For the CDR3, the DNA is TGCAGCGTACCCACAGGGGGAGAAGACACTGAAGCTTTCTTT. V usage is TRBV29-1 and J usage is TRBJ1-1; 8 bases are shared with TRBD1. The germline V gene has CDR1 SQVTM and CDR2 ANQGSEA. The CDR3 is 14 residues long. V was pared by 6 bases and J by 3 bases, with 9 bases of the junction left unmatched.

This clonotype occurred a few times. The chain employs TRBV28 and TRBJ1-5; no clear D. The CDR3 has 14 amino acids. CDR1 is MDHEN, CDR2 SYDVKM, per germline. V gave up 3 bases and J gave up 3 bases, with 9 bases separating them. CDR3 protein: CASSLDSFNQPQHF. CDR3 bases: TGTGCCAGCAGTTTGGACTCATTCAATCAGCCCCAGCATTTT.

This clonotype was detected many times. V is TRBV6-5 and J is TRBJ2-3; D gene ambiguous. Looked up from germline, CDR1 is MNHEY and CDR2 is SVGAGI. The V end was cut by 2 bases, the J end by 0 bases, with 3 bases between. This CDR3 is built from 13 residues. The chain's CDR3 is CASSYASTDTQYF. The DNA for the CDR3 is TGTGCCAGCAGTTACGCTAGCACAGATACGCAGTATTTT.

This clonotype was observed at least ten times. The chain is built from TRBV2 and TRBJ1-5; TRBD1 matches at 7 bases. The CDR3 contains 14 residues. Unmatched junction bases numbered 8, after V lost 6 bases and J lost 6 bases. Germline loops: CDR1 SNHLY, CDR2 FYNNEI. CDR3 in DNA: TGTGCCAGCAGCCAACAGGGGATGGGTCAGCCCCAGCATTTT. Translated, it gives CASSQQGMGQPQHF.

This clonotype has at least ten counts. The genes are TRBV10-3 and TRBJ1-1; the D is unclear. Trimming cost V 8 bases and J 1 base, with 11 bases left between them. The CDR3 extends over 13 amino acids. Germline CDR1 reads ENHRY; CDR2 reads SYGVKD. CDR3 in DNA: TGTGCCATCGCGACGGTCCCGAACACTGAAGCTTTCTTT. It encodes CAIATVPNTEAFF.

This clonotype was detected ten times or more. The chain recombines TRBV9 with TRBJ2-3; 8 positions match TRBD2. V was clipped by 0 bases and J by 1 base; unmatched bases: 4. CDR3 size: 16 residues. Germline V lookup: CDR1 SGDLS, CDR2 YYNGEE. CDR3 coding DNA: TGTGCCAGCAGCGTAGAGCTAGCGGGTCGCACAGATACGCAGTATTTT. Translation: CASSVELAGRTDTQYF. Supplemented by reference TRBV9 and TRBJ2-3, the full variable domain reads DSGVTQTPKHLITATGQRVTLRCSPRSGDLSVYWYQQSLDQGLQFLIQYYNGEERAKGNILERFSAQQFPDLHSELNLSSLELGDSALYFCASSVELAGRTDTQYFGPGTRLTVL.

At least ten counts were recorded for this clonotype. This may be a read error: a much more frequent sequence differs by one nucleotide. This chain joins TRBV5-4 and TRBJ2-5; 7 positions agree with TRBD2. The germline CDR1 and CDR2 sequences are SGHNT and YYREEE (reference sequence). The CDR3 spans 15 residues. Trimming took 0 bases from V and 2 from J; bases not matched to a gene: 4. In DNA form, the CDR3 reads TGTGCCAGCAGCTTGGTCGGGACTAAGCAAGAGACCCAGTACTTC. It specifies CASSLVGTKQETQYF.

This clonotype was counted at least ten times. The gene calls are TRBV7-3 and TRBJ2-5, with 14 bases aligning to TRBD2. The CDR3 is 17 residues long. CDR1 SGHTA and CDR2 FQGTGA come from the germline V gene. Trimming at V came to 4 bases and at J to 4 bases, leaving 8 bases not matched to a gene. CDR3 DNA: TGTGCCAGCAGCTCTTCGGGGACTAGCGGGGGAGGAGAGACCCAGTACTTC. This codes for CASSSSGTSGGGETQYF.

Remarks on this clonotype: Since a much larger clone is just one base distant, this may be a read error. No conserved phenylalanine or tryptophan is present at the end of the CDR3, so a read error is the likely explanation. The DNA of the CDR3 is TGCGCCAGCAGCTTGGGGGAAGCTGAAAATTCACCCCTCCACCTT. Its protein is CASSLGEAENSPLHL. The V and J genes are TRBV5-1 and TRBJ1-6, with D unresolved. The length of the CDR3 is 15 residues. From germline, CDR1 is SGHRS and CDR2 YFSETQ. Trimming cost V 0 bases and J 7 bases, with 11 bases left between them.

This clonotype was observed many times. The rearrangement joins TRBV11-2 to TRBJ1-1, with 7 bases matching TRBD1. The CDR3 is made up of 13 amino acids. The germline CDR1 and CDR2 sequences are SGHAT and FQNNGV. Losses at the gene ends were 5 bases for V and 4 bases for J; bases not matched to a gene: 4. The CDR3 reads CASSATGPTEAFF. CDR3 nucleotide sequence: TGTGCCAGCAGCGCGACAGGGCCCACTGAAGCTTTCTTT.

This clonotype was detected ten times or more. The chain carries TRBV12-3 or TRBV12-4 and TRBJ1-1, with TRBD1 identical over 9 bases. The CDR3 is made up of 15 amino acids. Trimming took 2 bases from V and 5 from J; bases not matched to a gene: 6. Here the CDR3 DNA reads TGTGCCAGCAGTTTAAGAGGGACAGGGAATACTGAAGCTTTCTTT. This sequence encodes CASSLRGTGNTEAFF.